This T cell receptor (beta chain) emerged from a study of cytomegalovirus exposure and HLA in healthy donors (dated by TCRdb to the late 2010s). With regard to the full study: In an earlier analysis of approximately 640 of the donors, less than 350 Gb of sequence data and 120 million or so unique TCR beta sequences from about 179 million T cells were reported. Roughly 300 gigabases of sequencing data and around 88 million unique TCR sequences made up an early release that covered about 640 HLA-typed donors. Among the 398 genotyped donors, approximately 81% belonged to the genetic ancestry cluster associated with self-reported Caucasian donors. The aim of the study was to test whether cataloging public T cell receptors could identify signatures of past pathogen exposure. Using immunosequencing, the study profiled T cell repertoires from around 670 subjects and related those repertoires to cytomegalovirus serostatus. Besides the first cohort of roughly 700 subjects, a separate validation cohort made up of over 100 different subjects was used. To predict cytomegalovirus infection status, the study combined high-throughput TCR immunosequencing, statistical association of individual TCRs with disease status, and machine learning. In a later analysis, previously published TCR beta repertoires from roughly 710 donors were re-analyzed and high-resolution HLA genotyping was added so that TCR occurrence patterns could be studied. Rather than using new phenotypic data, the later analysis identified candidate immune exposures from TCR beta sequences and from how often those sequences occurred across donors. An earlier analysis of 587 of the donors applied high-throughput TCR beta sequencing to assess whether each TCR beta V gene segment acted as functional or pseudogenic. Donor age, sex, ethnicity and CMV serostatus were compiled alongside the repertoire data. In a later genetic analysis, genome-wide SNP genotypes for about 65% of the roughly 670 donors were used, and that subset was treated as a discovery cohort. Every discovery cohort repertoire had been produced on one sequencing platform. Class I and class II HLA loci were covered by the typing at four-digit resolution. The number of typed donors differed by locus: about 629-630 for A, B, C, DRB1 and DQB1; approximately 520 for DQA1; 606 for DPA1; and approximately 450 for DPB1. Because of strong linkage in the cohort, a handful of DR-DQ haplotypes were treated as single units for association and clustering. Among roughly 400 genotyped donors of the cohort, an average of around 220,000 unique TCR beta nucleotide sequences was sequenced per donor, of which about 19% were non-productive.

Paper-wide results and their limitations: Presence/absence analyses assumed roughly uniform sequencing depth across donors, an assumption that may not hold. The classifier was reported to diagnose cytomegalovirus status with high specificity and sensitivity in both the original and validation cohorts. The authors suggested that the approach could potentially be extended to other disease states and immunological phenotypes. Because counts were too low, 15 to 20 rarely observed V segments, including chromosome 9 orphons, were left out of the earlier analysis of a few hundred of the donors. According to a later analysis, parvovirus B19, influenza, CMV and Epstein-Barr virus appeared linked to several top co-occurrence clusters. When HLA alleles, especially DR and DQ, strongly co-occurred, TCR associations were difficult to assign to individual alleles. Linkage disequilibrium might explain the correlated functional status among segregating V segments, but an unknown experimental factor could not be ruled out. V-gene and J-gene trimming of TCR beta chains was associated with a missense DCLRE1C variant in a later genetic analysis, and the association was replicated in an independent cohort. CMV serostatus was the only immune exposure information available for the cohort. In this cohort, only TCR beta chains were sequenced, and detectable features were limited by the absence of alpha or paired-chain data. HLA typing was unavailable for some donors at each locus, so association tests used only the typed subset. A later analysis found that most CMV-associated TCR beta chains appeared HLA-restricted, with HLA associations seemingly driven largely by CMV exposure. A later analysis found that HLA-associated TCR beta chains were more clonally expanded and had lower generation probabilities than equally common non-associated chains. According to a later genetic analysis, donors in an Asian-associated ancestry cluster had fewer N-insertions in productive TCRs than the roughly 670-donor mean. The study gave a list of about 160 TCR beta chains associated with cytomegalovirus. Specific HLA alleles were associated with roughly 17,000 TCR beta sequences at a false discovery rate of 0.05 in a later analysis. An earlier analysis of 450 to 750 of the donors showed that most TCR beta V segments appeared in productive rearrangements either about 90% or about 30% of the time, which broadly matched IMGT annotations. A few of the identified cytomegalovirus-associated TCR beta chains were confirmed in vitro to be specific for cytomegalovirus antigens. The sequencing pipeline was judged likely to have produced a cluster of highly shared sequence variants as a technical artifact. A further reported finding was that TCR beta sequences accurately predicted the HLA-A and HLA-B alleles for most subjects in the first cohort. Across donors, most TCR sequences were observed very rarely, whereas some public TCRs were present in many individuals. A later analysis found that TCR association rates varied across HLA loci, with DRB1 alleles showing the most associated TCRs and HLA-C alleles the fewest. Some IMGT-functional V segments, including TRBV6-2 and TRBV6-3, could not be told apart with the 87-base-pair reads, so those segments were excluded.

The cohort was made up of 666 healthy bone marrow donors. Cohort members were all nominally healthy when sampled, although unrecorded immune exposures were likely present. The donor tested CMV seropositive, placing the donor among the 250 to 300 seropositive members of the cohort. A peripheral blood sample was provided by each donor, and peripheral blood mononuclear cells were used for TCR beta sequencing. Genomic DNA extraction from the blood cell samples was performed with the Qiagen DNeasy Blood Extraction Kit. Receptor amplification or capture employed the immunoSEQ multiplex PCR assay. For the multiplex PCR, a mixture combining 60 forward primers for TCR Vbeta segments and 13 reverse primers for TCR Jbeta segments was used. The CDR3 region of rearranged TCR beta genes was amplified from genomic DNA with a multiplex PCR assay. Amplified TCR beta libraries were sequenced as 87-base-pair reads on the Illumina HiSeq System. On the study's bioinformatics: A later analysis tallied 75 million to 95 million unique TCR beta chains across the 600 to 700 repertoires, and some 10 million of those chains were shared by two or more donors. Raw reads were error-corrected and collapsed into unique sequences with a nearest-neighbor algorithm that merged closely related sequences to remove PCR and sequencing errors. CDR3 sequences were aligned to IMGT reference sequences to assign V, D and J gene segments. For a sequence to be retained, at least a six-nucleotide match to both a V gene segment and a J gene segment was required. A rearrangement was called productive if the CDR3 had no stop codons and remained in frame with V and J, and every other rearrangement was called non-productive. Following IMGT convention, CDR3 was defined as the stretch from the second conserved V-encoded cysteine to the conserved J-encoded phenylalanine. The earlier analysis of more than 450 of the donors excluded sequences that lacked an unambiguous match to a single V gene segment. In an earlier analysis of some 590 of the donors, a V segment was called functional when productive rearrangements were above 56.7%, and segregating when the standard deviation between donors exceeded 5%. A statistical classification framework was developed to diagnose cytomegalovirus status using the catalog of TCR beta chain sequences. V and J gene assignment, in a later analysis, came from comparing TCR nucleotide sequences with IMGT/GENE-DB human TR gene sequences. The TCRdist pipeline was used in a later analysis to assign CDR3 sequences and most-parsimonious VDJ recombination scenarios. In a later analysis, each TCR beta chain was defined by its CDR3 amino acid sequence together with its V-gene family, and reads lacking a unique V-gene family were excluded. In a later analysis, around 650 highly shared, low-generation-probability nucleotide sequences were removed to address suspected cross-contamination and a sequencing artifact. A later analysis calculated a clonal expansion index for each public chain from normalized within-repertoire ranks of inferred template counts. In a later analysis, generation probabilities were computed using a VDJ recombination model fitted to out-of-frame rearrangements, and the results were checked against IGoR. In a later analysis, TCR-TCR, TCR-HLA and TCR-CMV co-occurrence was scored with hypergeometric tests, and a repertoire-size bias correction was applied to TCR pairs. A later analysis estimated false discovery rates by permuting HLA or CMV assignments 20 times. A later analysis grouped co-occurring TCRs with DBSCAN, adding TCRdist sequence similarity when clustering within HLA-allele-positive subsets. Repertoires with fewer than 30,000 or more than 120,000 public chains, plus five repertoires with anomalous nucleotide sharing, were excluded from co-occurrence clustering. This immuneACCESS table, as held by TCRdb, lists in-frame sequences with V and J called but not all clones. Of the missing ones, under half trace to an unresolved V gene in checked studies; the others have no known cause. V and J calls and clone size are copied from that table; D and trimming were computed from the DNA. This sample is represented by 150,000 or so clones; around four fifths of them were singletons. The ten largest clonotypes hold less than 5% of the sample.

The CDR3 runs 17 residues from the cysteine to the phenylalanine. Just the 51-base CDR3 DNA is kept, in frame starting at base 1. CDR1 and CDR2 (LNHDA, SQIVND) derive from the germline V gene (reference sequence). The germline ends are 13 bases apart after V is trimmed by 1 base and J by 0 bases. Turning to this clone: It has no known antigen specificity. Within one base of it there is no much larger clone, and no base qualities were kept.

Sequencing was performed on PBMCs. The V gene is TRBV19 and the J gene is TRBJ1-3; tentative D gene TRBD1, with 6 bases matching. This clonotype was sampled from a middle-aged man in good health and CMV-seropositive. The nucleotide sequence is TGTGCCAGTAGTATAGTACCGGGACAAAGCTCTGGAAACACCATATATTTT. Its protein product is CASSIVPGQSSGNTIYF.